This TCR beta chain stems from a study of blood T cell repertoires in COVID-19. Study-level background: Sources were T cells, B-cell-depleted T cells, or PBMCs; the material itself was cDNA or gDNA.

Method: immunoSEQ multiplex PCR; TCRdb's copy keeps in-frame clones and lacks some. The sample includes approximately 180,000 clones, roughly 87% seen only once; the top ten take roughly 8.1%. The clonotype was recovered from a woman in her 70s with acute or convalescent COVID-19. Source material: peripheral blood.

The CDR3 nucleotides read TGTGCCAGCAGTGTACAGGCAGAAACTGAAGCTTTCTTT. It is translated as CASSVQAETEAFF. V is TRBV2 and J is TRBJ1-1; TRBD1 is a possible D gene (5 bases). The germline CDR1 and CDR2 sequences are SNHLY and FYNNEI. Trimming took off 4 bases at V and 5 bases at J, with 11 bases between the two ends. CDR3 length equals 13 residues.